This T cell receptor (beta chain) is from a study of CD8 T cells in Susac syndrome. When the RNA was reverse transcribed, random hexamers were used with an input of about 0.5 to 1 ug. An immunoSEQ multiplex PCR amplified TCR beta CDR3 over 54 Vbeta and 13 Jbeta. TCRdb passed the immunoSEQ multiplex PCR reads through MiXCR, listing each CDR3 protein once. The sample includes 400,000 to 550,000 distinct CDR3 sequences, around 83% of them seen just once. The junction had 9 bases not matched to a gene; V was cut back by 2 bases and J by 3 bases. The CDR3 length is 16 residues. Per germline, CDR1 MNHNY and CDR2 SVGAGI (reference sequence). Peripheral blood CD8+ and CD4+ T cells were profiled by TCR beta sequencing. Negative magnetic isolation gave CD8+ and CD4+ cells; FACS enriched CD8+ TEMRA.

The chain couples TRBV6-6 to TRBJ1-1; 7 bases fit TRBD1. The source is a human donor with multiple sclerosis. The source material was CD8+ T cells from PBMCs. DNA of the CDR3: TGTGCCAGCAGTTACACGTATGGGACAGTGGACACTGAAGCTTTCTTT. It yields the protein CASSYTYGTVDTEAFF.